These 31 T cell receptor beta chains were all obtained from the same sample, sequenced in a study of PD-1 blockade in classical Hodgkin lymphoma. Patients all relapsed after autologous stem cell transplantation, and there was variation in brentuximab vedotin exposure. Using immunoSEQ multiplex PCR, the repertoire was profiled, and TCRdb retains in-frame clones only, with some absent. This table holds 20,000 to 25,000 clones, under 90% found once. Sequencing used peripheral blood mononuclear cells (PBMCs), obtained before the second cycle of nivolumab. These receptors all stem from a human donor with classical Hodgkin lymphoma.

The sample holds a few counts of this clone. This chain uses TRBV4-1 with TRBJ1-2; weak D call: TRBD1 (6 bases). V lost 3 bases and J 2 bases, leaving 10 bases between the germline ends. The germline gives CDR1 MGHRA, CDR2 YSYEKL. The CDR3 runs 14 residues. CDR3 nucleotides: TGCGCCAGCAGCCAGGGAACAGGGAACTATGGCTACACCTTC. Amino acids: CASSQGTGNYGYTF.

The J gene is TRBJ1-4, the V gene TRBV6-6; no clear D. Trimming left V 10 bases short and J 0 bases short, with 15 bases between. CDR3 length: 15 residues. Germline lookup yields CDR1 MNHNY and CDR2 SVGAGI (reference sequence). As DNA, the CDR3 is TGTGCCACCCTTAGGGCTGGGGCAACTAATGAAAAACTGTTTTTT. It is translated as CATLRAGATNEKLFF.

The rearrangement links TRBV18 to TRBJ1-1, with a possible D match to TRBD1 (5 bases). Trimming left V 1 base short and J 1 base short, with 13 bases between. CDR1 is KGHSH and CDR2 is LQKENI in the germline V gene. This CDR3 comprises 16 residues. The CDR3 loop is CASSPQGAGANTEAFF. CDR3 nucleotides: TGTGCCAGCTCACCACAAGGGGCCGGGGCGAACACTGAAGCTTTCTTT.

The chain uses TRBV2 and TRBJ2-5; tentative D call: TRBD2 (6 bases). V was cut by 3 bases and J by 1 base, with 18 bases left in between. Looked up from germline, CDR1 is SNHLY and CDR2 is FYNNEI. The CDR3 extends over 17 amino acids. CDR3 sequence (DNA): TGTGCCAGCAGTGATAGCTACGGGGGACCCGCCCAAGAGACCCAGTACTTC. This encodes CASSDSYGGPAQETQYF.

This clone was picked up a small number of times. The chain is built from TRBV4-1 and TRBJ1-1, with D unclear. This CDR3 has 14 residues. CDR1 is MGHRA, CDR2 YSYEKL, per germline. Trimming cost V 0 bases and J 11 bases, with 16 bases left between them. The CDR3 reads CASSQDSGTSRAFF. The CDR3, as DNA: TGCGCCAGCAGCCAAGATTCGGGTACCTCACGGGCTTTCTTT.

The chain links TRBV5-1 to TRBJ2-3, with D unclear. CDR1 SGHRS and CDR2 YFSETQ come from the germline V gene. Trimming cost V 0 bases and J 6 bases, with 11 bases left between them. The length of the CDR3 is 14 residues. DNA of the CDR3: TGCGCCAGCAGCTTGGCAGGCACGCGGGATACGCAGTATTTT. As protein: CASSLAGTRDTQYF.

The V call is TRBV11-2, the J call TRBJ2-1; 7 bases match TRBD1. J gave up 9 bases and V 5 bases, and 16 bases lay outside the gene matches. CDR3 size: 16 residues. From germline, CDR1 is SGHAT and CDR2 FQNNGV. This CDR3 reads CASSPTTGPLNSEQFF. The CDR3 DNA reads as TGTGCCAGCAGCCCCACGACAGGGCCCTTAAACAGTGAGCAGTTCTTC.

J is TRBJ2-1 and V is TRBV28; no firm D call. This CDR3 spans 13 amino acids. Germline V CDR1 and CDR2: MDHEN, SYDVKM. With 6 bases removed from V and 0 bases from J, the gap between germline ends came to 6 bases. The CDR3 spells CASRPSSYNEQFF. The CDR3 DNA is TGTGCCAGCAGGCCGAGCTCCTACAATGAGCAGTTCTTC. Full variable domain (rest looked up from reference TRBV28 and TRBJ2-1): DVKVTQSSRYLVKRTGEKVFLECVQDMDHENMFWYRQDPGLGLRLIYFSYDVKMKEKGDIPEGYSVSREKKERFSLILESASTNQTSMYLCASRPSSYNEQFFGPGTRLTVL.

The V call is TRBV25-1, the J call TRBJ1-4, with TRBD1 matching over 9 bases. The junction had 7 bases not matched to a gene; V was cut back by 5 bases and J by 3 bases. This CDR3 spans 16 amino acids. CDR1 MGHDK and CDR2 SYGVNS come from the germline V gene. As DNA, the CDR3 is TGTGCCAGCAGTATAGGACAGGGGAGGCCTAATGAAAAACTGTTTTTT. Protein product: CASSIGQGRPNEKLFF.

In its sample, this clone was seen once. This sequence joins TRBV25-1 and TRBJ2-1; TRBD2 is a possible D gene (5 bases). V gave up 8 bases and J gave up 3 bases, with 11 bases separating them. Germline CDR1 and CDR2: MGHDK and SYGVNS. CDR3 size: 13 residues. CDR3 DNA: TGTGCCAGCGCCTCGGGGAACTACAATGAGCAGTTCTTC. This codes for CASASGNYNEQFF. The full variable domain, its missing parts supplied by reference TRBV25-1 and TRBJ2-1, is EADIYQTPRYLVIGTGKKITLECSQTMGHDKMYWYQQDPGMELHLIHYSYGVNSTEKGDLSSESTVSRIRTEHFPLTLESARPSHTSQYLCASASGNYNEQFFGPGTRLTVL.

The V gene is TRBV6-1, the J gene TRBJ1-6, with TRBD1 identical over 11 bases. Per the germline V gene, CDR1 is MNHNS and CDR2 is SASEGT. V was clipped by 4 bases and J by 0 bases; unmatched bases: 2. The CDR3 has 17 amino acids. As DNA, the CDR3 is TGTGCCAGCAGTGGCGGGACAGGGGGCTCCTATAATTCACCCCTCCACTTT. Translated, it gives CASSGGTGGSYNSPLHF.

The chain combines TRBV7-8 with TRBJ1-2; TRBD1 aligns across 7 bases. CDR3 size: 19 residues. J was trimmed by 8 bases and V by 1 base; bases with no gene match: 22. Germline lookup yields CDR1 SGHVS and CDR2 FQNEAQ. The CDR3 DNA is TGTGCCAGCAGCTTAGATAGGGGGCGCGACCTGACGGGGGTTATAGGCTACACCTTC. Residues: CASSLDRGRDLTGVIGYTF.

The gene calls are TRBV10-3 and TRBJ1-1; no clear D. Looked up from germline, CDR1 is ENHRY and CDR2 is SYGVKD. The CDR3 totals 15 residues. The V end was cut by 10 bases, the J end by 3 bases, with 21 bases between. CDR3 in DNA: TGTGCCACCGCCGTAAGGTACGACGGAGACACTGAAGCTTTCTTT. It yields the protein CATAVRYDGDTEAFF.

This clone showed up just a few times. This chain links TRBV11-2 with TRBJ2-6, with 9 bases identical to TRBD1. The V and J ends lost 5 bases and 0 bases, in that order; junction bases with no gene match: 5. The CDR3 contains 17 residues. CDR1 SGHAT and CDR2 FQNNGV come from the germline V gene. The CDR3 loop reads CASSTDRGFSGANVLTF. DNA of the CDR3: TGTGCCAGCAGCACCGACAGGGGGTTCTCTGGGGCCAACGTCCTGACTTTC. The variable domain in full, with the rest retrieved from reference TRBV11-2 and TRBJ2-6, is EAGVAQSPRYKIIEKRQSVAFWCNPISGHATLYWYQQILGQGPKLLIQFQNNGVVDDSQLPKDRFSAERLKGVDSTLKIQPAKLEDSAVYLCASSTDRGFSGANVLTFGAGSRLTVL.

The J gene is TRBJ2-7, the V gene TRBV27; D remains unclear. In germline, CDR1 is MNHEY, CDR2 SMNVEV (reference sequence). The length of the CDR3 is 13 residues. V lost 8 bases and J lost 0, with 11 bases in between. CDR3 sequence: CASRSMSSYEQYF. The DNA for the CDR3 is TGTGCCAGCCGAAGCATGAGCTCCTACGAGCAGTACTTC.

The rearrangement joins TRBV13 to TRBJ1-2, with D unclear. The V end lost 5 bases, the J end lost 2 bases, and 18 bases lay between the germline ends. Germline V gives CDR1 PRHDT, CDR2 FYEKMQ (reference sequence). The CDR3 runs 16 residues. This CDR3 reads CASSATPTPRNYGYTF. DNA for the CDR3: TGTGCCAGCAGCGCCACTCCCACCCCTCGCAACTATGGCTACACCTTC.

As DNA, the CDR3 is TGCGCCAGCAGCTCGGTCAGCCGGGGCGCCTACAATGAGCAGTTCTTC. Encoded protein: CASSSVSRGAYNEQFF. The V gene is TRBV5-1, the J gene TRBJ2-1, with D perhaps TRBD1 or TRBD2 (5 bases each). Per germline, CDR1 SGHRS and CDR2 YFSETQ. CDR3 size: 16 residues. Trimming shortened V by 3 bases and J by 2 bases, and 15 bases separated the two germline ends.

V usage is TRBV10-3 and J usage is TRBJ1-2; the match to TRBD1 covers 7 bases. Germline CDR1 reads ENHRY; CDR2 reads SYGVKD. The length of the CDR3 is 16 residues. V lost 5 bases, J lost 1 base, and 10 bases stayed unmatched. The CDR3 spells CAISNQGGAFNYGYTF. The CDR3 DNA follows: TGTGCCATCAGTAACCAGGGGGGAGCTTTTAACTATGGCTACACCTTC.

The V gene is TRBV2, the J gene TRBJ2-7; 10 positions match TRBD1. The CDR3 loop spans 16 amino acids. V was pared by 8 bases and J by 0 bases, with 10 bases of the junction left unmatched. Germline CDR1 is SNHLY and CDR2 is FYNNEI. The chain's CDR3 is CASQQAGTGASYEQYF. CDR3 DNA: TGTGCCAGCCAACAAGCCGGGACAGGGGCCTCCTACGAGCAGTACTTC.

The CDR3 DNA follows: TGTGCCAGTAGTTCATACCCACCGGGACAGGGGGCGAGGAATGAGCAGTTCTTC. Amino acid sequence: CASSSYPPGQGARNEQFF. This rearrangement joins TRBV19 to TRBJ2-1; 12 positions agree with TRBD1. J gave up 7 bases and V 5 bases, and 15 bases lay outside the gene matches. This CDR3 is built from 18 residues. CDR1 and CDR2 from the germline V gene are LNHDA and SQIVND (reference sequence).

The chain employs TRBV5-6 and TRBJ2-7; no clear D. Between the trimmed V and J ends, which lost 3 bases and 7 bases, there was a span of 11 bases. The germline V gene has CDR1 SGHDT and CDR2 YYEEEE. This CDR3 comprises 12 residues. CDR3 residues: CASSSLNREQYF. CDR3 nucleotides: TGTGCCAGCAGCTCACTCAATAGGGAGCAGTACTTC.

V is TRBV30 and J is TRBJ1-2; no clear D. Per the germline V gene, CDR1 is GTSNPN and CDR2 is SVGIG (reference sequence). CDR3 length equals 11 residues. As DNA, the CDR3 is TGTGCGGGGAGGGAGGCGCATGGCTACACCTTC. It is translated as CAGREAHGYTF.

This clone was seen a single time. The gene calls are TRBV18 and TRBJ2-7, with 13 bases aligning to TRBD2. CDR1 KGHSH and CDR2 LQKENI come from the germline V gene. V shed 2 bases and J 5 bases; nucleotides not matched to a gene: 12. The CDR3 runs 18 residues. The CDR3 is CASSPISLAGGLSHEQYF. For the CDR3, the DNA is TGTGCCAGCTCACCAATTTCACTAGCGGGGGGGCTTTCCCACGAGCAGTACTTC. Based on the CDR3 plus reference TRBV18 and TRBJ2-7, the full variable domain is NAGVMQNPRHLVRRRGQEARLRCSPMKGHSHVYWYRQLPEEGLKFMVYLQKENIIDESGMPKERFSAEFPKEGPSILRIQQVVRGDSAAYFCASSPISLAGGLSHEQYFGPGTRLTVT.

The V gene is TRBV2, the J gene TRBJ1-5, with 9 bases fitting TRBD1. There are 15 residues in the CDR3. V was pared by 2 bases and J by 6 bases, with 5 bases of the junction left unmatched. Germline CDR1 reads SNHLY; CDR2 reads FYNNEI. The CDR3 nucleotides read TGTGCCAGCAGTGAAAGGACAGGGGCTATTCAGCCCCAGCATTTT. This encodes CASSERTGAIQPQHF.

The chain employs TRBV14 and TRBJ1-2; 7 positions agree with TRBD1. The CDR3 is 14 amino acids. V gave up 4 bases and J gave up 2 bases; unmatched junction bases: 4. Germline CDR1 is SGHDN and CDR2 is FVKESK. CDR3 nucleotides: TGTGCCAGCAGCCCCCTGGACAGGAACTATGGCTACACCTTC. Protein product: CASSPLDRNYGYTF.

The rearrangement links TRBV2 to TRBJ1-2; D unclear. Trimming removed 3 bases from V and 6 bases from J, with 8 bases in between. The CDR3 is 12 amino acids. Germline CDR1 and CDR2: SNHLY and FYNNEI. The CDR3 DNA sequence: TGTGCCAGCAGTGATCAGGAAAATGGCTACACCTTC. Translation gives CASSDQENGYTF.

The rearrangement links TRBV18 to TRBJ2-3; D perhaps matches TRBD1 (6 bases). V lost 4 bases and J lost 2, with 16 bases in between. The V gene's germline CDR1 is KGHSH and CDR2 LQKENI. The CDR3 covers 16 residues. In DNA, the CDR3 is TGTGCCAGCTCACTCATTACAGGGATGCTCACAGATACGCAGTATTTT. Translating it yields CASSLITGMLTDTQYF.

The rearrangement links TRBV25-1 to TRBJ1-3; a possible D gene is TRBD1 (5 bases). Germline loops: CDR1 MGHDK, CDR2 SYGVNS. The CDR3 is 18 residues long. V lost 3 bases and J lost 4, with 22 bases in between. This chain's CDR3 is CASSDPRRAGSMGNTIYF. The CDR3 DNA follows: TGTGCCAGCAGTGACCCTAGAAGAGCAGGGTCGATGGGAAACACCATATATTTT.

There are a few counts of this clone. The chain couples TRBV5-1 to TRBJ2-2; 7 nucleotides align to TRBD2. The CDR3 loop spans 17 amino acids. The germline V gene has CDR1 SGHRS and CDR2 YFSETQ. V gave up 0 bases and J gave up 4 bases; unmatched junction bases: 9. The CDR3 nucleotides are TGCGCCAGCAGCTTGGGAACATTCGGGGGGATCACCGGGGAGCTGTTTTTT. Translated: CASSLGTFGGITGELFF. The full variable domain, in which reference TRBV5-1 and TRBJ2-2 provide the parts outside the CDR3, is KAGVTQTPRYLIKTRGQQVTLSCSPISGHRSVSWYQQTPGQGLQFLFEYFSETQRNKGNFPGRFSGRQFSNSRSEMNVSTLELGDSALYLCASSLGTFGGITGELFFGEGSRLTVL.

This clone was found a few times. Different DNA sequences within this sample yield the same CDR3. The chain recombines TRBV25-1 with TRBJ2-1; D unclear. V dropped 5 bases and J dropped 3 bases, with 8 bases sitting between them. Germline V gene lookup returns CDR1 MGHDK and CDR2 SYGVNS. This CDR3 comprises 13 residues. CDR3 sequence reads: CASSKGGYNEQFF. In DNA form, the CDR3 reads TGTGCCAGCAGTAAGGGTGGCTACAATGAGCAGTTCTTC.

This clone was observed once. This chain uses TRBV6-6 with TRBJ1-3, with no clear D. Germline V gene data show CDR1 as MNHNY and CDR2 as SVGAGI (reference sequence). CDR3 length equals 13 residues. Between the trimmed V and J ends, which lost 4 bases and 5 bases, there was a span of 9 bases. The CDR3 protein is CASSFDGRNTIYF. The CDR3 DNA reads TGTGCCAGCAGTTTCGACGGCCGAAACACCATATATTTT.